A selection of T cell receptor beta chains follows, all from one sample in a study of T cells in tuberculosis. Sequenced by immunoSEQ multiplex PCR; TCRdb stores in-frame clones only, minus some. The profile shows 35,000 to 40,000 clones, almost 95% of them singletons. Input material: PBMCs. These receptors originate from a donor aged 5 to 30 with latent tuberculosis or without tuberculosis infection. Some clones in this sample may be carry-over from other donors' samples. Both conserved end residues are part of each CDR3. D genes are given only for firm matches. Only part of the rows carry a size: once, few, many, or a class if the clone is expanded.

NA,NA,15,TRBV4-1,TRBJ1-6,CASSQDITGLSPLHF,TGCGCCAGCAGCCAAGATATAACTGGACTTTCACCCCTCCACTTT
NA,NA,15,TRBV30,TRBJ2-5,CAWGLPGGGRETQYF,TGTGCCTGGGGCCTTCCCGGGGGTGGAAGAGAGACCCAGTACTTC
NA,NA,14,TRBV25-1,TRBJ2-1,CASTGSSPYNEQFF,TGTGCCAGCACCGGATCTAGCCCGTACAATGAGCAGTTCTTC
NA,TRBD1,15,TRBV4-3,TRBJ1-6,CASSQEGTGISPLHF,TGCGCCAGCAGCCAAGAGGGGACAGGAATAAGCCCCCTCCACTTT
NA,NA,13,TRBV27,TRBJ1-5,CASSLRGNQPQHF,TGTGCCAGCAGTTTACGGGGGAATCAGCCCCAGCATTTT
NA,TRBD1,13,TRBV10-3,TRBJ1-5,CAITGQLNQPQHF,TGTGCCATCACGGGACAGCTCAATCAGCCCCAGCATTTT
NA,TRBD1,15,TRBV10-1,TRBJ2-3,CASSGDRVGTDTQYF,TGCGCCAGCAGTGGGGACAGGGTAGGCACAGATACGCAGTATTTT
NA,NA,14,TRBV10-1,TRBJ2-2,CASSYSTNTGELFF,TGCGCCAGCAGTTACTCCACGAACACCGGGGAGCTGTTTTTT
NA,NA,13,TRBV29-1,TRBJ1-1,CSVARVLNTEAFF,TGCAGCGTTGCGAGAGTACTGAACACTGAAGCTTTCTTT
NA,NA,12,TRBV6-5,TRBJ2-1,CASSTFYNEQFF,TGTGCCAGTTCTACCTTCTACAATGAGCAGTTCTTC
NA,TRBD1,15,TRBV7-2,TRBJ1-4,CASSSRQGANEKLFF,TGTGCCAGCAGCTCCAGACAGGGGGCTAATGAAAAACTGTTTTTT
NA,NA,11,TRBV27,TRBJ2-3,CASSFAQEKYF,TGTGCCAGCAGTTTTGCACAGGAGAAGTATTTT
once,TRBD1,14,TRBV10-1,TRBJ1-4,CASSEGTANEKLFF,TGCGCCAGCAGTGAAGGGACAGCGAATGAAAAACTGTTTTTT
NA,NA,19,TRBV21-1,TRBJ2-5,CASTTGVTSGVRPQETQYF,TGTGCCAGCACCACAGGGGTGACTAGCGGGGTTCGACCTCAAGAGACCCAGTACTTC